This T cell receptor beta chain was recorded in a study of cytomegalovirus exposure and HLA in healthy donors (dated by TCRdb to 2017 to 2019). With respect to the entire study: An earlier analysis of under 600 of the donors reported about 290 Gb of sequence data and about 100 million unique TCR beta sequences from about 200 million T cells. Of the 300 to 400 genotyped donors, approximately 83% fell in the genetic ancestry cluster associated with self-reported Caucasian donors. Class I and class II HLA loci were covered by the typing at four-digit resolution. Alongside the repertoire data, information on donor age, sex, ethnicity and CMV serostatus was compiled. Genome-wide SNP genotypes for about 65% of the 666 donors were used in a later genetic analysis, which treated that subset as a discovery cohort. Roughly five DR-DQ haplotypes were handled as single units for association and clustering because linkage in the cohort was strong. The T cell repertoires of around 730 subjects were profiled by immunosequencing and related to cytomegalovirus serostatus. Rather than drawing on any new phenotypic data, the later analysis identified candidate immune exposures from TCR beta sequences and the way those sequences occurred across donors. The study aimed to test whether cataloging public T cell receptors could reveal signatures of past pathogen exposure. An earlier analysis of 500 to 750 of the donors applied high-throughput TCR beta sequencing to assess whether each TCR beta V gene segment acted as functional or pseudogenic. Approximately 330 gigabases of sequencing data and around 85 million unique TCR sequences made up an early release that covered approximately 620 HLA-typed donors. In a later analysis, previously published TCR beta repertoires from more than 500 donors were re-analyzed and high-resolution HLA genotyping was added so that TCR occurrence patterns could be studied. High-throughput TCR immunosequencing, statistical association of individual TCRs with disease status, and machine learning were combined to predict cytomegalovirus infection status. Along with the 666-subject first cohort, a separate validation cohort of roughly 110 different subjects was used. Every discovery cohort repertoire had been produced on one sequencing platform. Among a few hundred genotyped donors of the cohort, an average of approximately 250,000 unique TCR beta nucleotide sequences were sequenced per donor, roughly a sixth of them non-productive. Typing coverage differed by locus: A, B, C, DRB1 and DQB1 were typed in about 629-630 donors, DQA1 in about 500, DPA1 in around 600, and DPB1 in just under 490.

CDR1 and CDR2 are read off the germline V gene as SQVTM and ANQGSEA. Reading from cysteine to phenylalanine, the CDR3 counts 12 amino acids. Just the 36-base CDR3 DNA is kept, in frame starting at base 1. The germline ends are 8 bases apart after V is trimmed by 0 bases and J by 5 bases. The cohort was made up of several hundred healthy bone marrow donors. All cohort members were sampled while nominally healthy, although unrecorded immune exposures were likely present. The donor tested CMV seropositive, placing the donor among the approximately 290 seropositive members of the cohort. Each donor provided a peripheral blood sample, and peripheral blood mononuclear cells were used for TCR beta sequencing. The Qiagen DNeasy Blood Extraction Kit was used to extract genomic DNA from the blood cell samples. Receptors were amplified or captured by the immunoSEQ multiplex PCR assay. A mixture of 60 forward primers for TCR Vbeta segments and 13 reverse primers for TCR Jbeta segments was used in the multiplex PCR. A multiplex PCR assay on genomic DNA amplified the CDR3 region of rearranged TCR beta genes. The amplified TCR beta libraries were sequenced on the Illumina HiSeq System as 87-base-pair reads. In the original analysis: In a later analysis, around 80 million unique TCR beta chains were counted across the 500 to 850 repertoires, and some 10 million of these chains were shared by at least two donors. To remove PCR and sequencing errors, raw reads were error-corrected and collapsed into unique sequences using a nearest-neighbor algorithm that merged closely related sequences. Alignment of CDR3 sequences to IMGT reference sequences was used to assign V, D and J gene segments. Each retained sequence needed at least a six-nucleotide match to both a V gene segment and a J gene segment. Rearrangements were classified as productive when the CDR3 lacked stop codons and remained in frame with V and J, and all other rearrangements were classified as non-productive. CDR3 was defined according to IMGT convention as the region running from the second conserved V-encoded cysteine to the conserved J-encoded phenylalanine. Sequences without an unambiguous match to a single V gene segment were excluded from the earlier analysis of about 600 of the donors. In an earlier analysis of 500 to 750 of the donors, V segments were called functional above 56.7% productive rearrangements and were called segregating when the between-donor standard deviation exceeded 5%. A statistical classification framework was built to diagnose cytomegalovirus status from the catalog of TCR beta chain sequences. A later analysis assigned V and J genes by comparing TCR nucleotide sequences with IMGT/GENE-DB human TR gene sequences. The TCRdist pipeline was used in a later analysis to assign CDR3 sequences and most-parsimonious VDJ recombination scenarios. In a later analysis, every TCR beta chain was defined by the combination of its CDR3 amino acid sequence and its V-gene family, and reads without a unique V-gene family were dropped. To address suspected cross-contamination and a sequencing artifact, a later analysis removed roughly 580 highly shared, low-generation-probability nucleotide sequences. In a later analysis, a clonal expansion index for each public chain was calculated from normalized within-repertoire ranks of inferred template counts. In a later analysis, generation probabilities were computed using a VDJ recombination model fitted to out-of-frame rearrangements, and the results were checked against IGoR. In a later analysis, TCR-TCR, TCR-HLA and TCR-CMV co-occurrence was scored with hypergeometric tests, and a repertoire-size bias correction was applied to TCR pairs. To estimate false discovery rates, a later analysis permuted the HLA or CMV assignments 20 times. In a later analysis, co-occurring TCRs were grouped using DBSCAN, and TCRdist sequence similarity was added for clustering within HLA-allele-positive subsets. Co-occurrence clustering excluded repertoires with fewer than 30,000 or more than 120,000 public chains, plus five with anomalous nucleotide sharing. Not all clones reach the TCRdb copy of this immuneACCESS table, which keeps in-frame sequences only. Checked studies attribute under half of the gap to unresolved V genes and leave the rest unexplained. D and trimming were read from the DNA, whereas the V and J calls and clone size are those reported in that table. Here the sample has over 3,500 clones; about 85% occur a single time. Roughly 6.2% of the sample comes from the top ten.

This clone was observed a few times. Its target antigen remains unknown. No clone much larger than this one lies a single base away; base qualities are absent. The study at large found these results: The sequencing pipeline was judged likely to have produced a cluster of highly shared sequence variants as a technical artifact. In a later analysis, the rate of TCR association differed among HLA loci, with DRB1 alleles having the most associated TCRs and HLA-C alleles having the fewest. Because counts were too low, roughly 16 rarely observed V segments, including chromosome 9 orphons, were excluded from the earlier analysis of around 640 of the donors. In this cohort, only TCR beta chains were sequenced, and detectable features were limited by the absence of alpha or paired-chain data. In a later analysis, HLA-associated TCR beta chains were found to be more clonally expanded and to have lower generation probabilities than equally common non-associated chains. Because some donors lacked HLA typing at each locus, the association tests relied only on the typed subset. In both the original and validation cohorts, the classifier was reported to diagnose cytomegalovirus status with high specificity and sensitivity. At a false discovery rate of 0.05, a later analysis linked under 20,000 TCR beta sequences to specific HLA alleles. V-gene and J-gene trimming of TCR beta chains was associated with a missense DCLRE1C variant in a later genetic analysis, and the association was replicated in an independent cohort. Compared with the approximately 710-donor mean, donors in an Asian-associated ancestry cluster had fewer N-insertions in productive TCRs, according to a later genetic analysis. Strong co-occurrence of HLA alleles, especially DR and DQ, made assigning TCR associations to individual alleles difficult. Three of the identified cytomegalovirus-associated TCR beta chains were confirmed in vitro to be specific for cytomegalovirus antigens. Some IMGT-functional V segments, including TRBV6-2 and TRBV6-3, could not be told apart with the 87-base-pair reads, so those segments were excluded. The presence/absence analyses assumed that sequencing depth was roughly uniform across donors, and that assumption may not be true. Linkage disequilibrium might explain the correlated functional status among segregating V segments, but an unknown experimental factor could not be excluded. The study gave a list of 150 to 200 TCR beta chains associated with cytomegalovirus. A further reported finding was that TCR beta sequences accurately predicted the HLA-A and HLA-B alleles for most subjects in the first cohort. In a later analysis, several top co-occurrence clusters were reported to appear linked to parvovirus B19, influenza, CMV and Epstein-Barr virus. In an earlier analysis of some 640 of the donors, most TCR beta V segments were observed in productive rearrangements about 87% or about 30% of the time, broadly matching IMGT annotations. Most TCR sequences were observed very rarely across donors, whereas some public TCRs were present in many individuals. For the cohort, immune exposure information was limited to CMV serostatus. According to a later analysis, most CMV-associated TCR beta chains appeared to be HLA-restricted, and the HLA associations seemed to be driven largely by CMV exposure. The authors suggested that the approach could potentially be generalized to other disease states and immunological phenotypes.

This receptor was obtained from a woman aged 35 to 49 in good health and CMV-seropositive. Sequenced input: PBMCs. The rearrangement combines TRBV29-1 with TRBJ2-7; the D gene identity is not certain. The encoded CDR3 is CSVEDSRNEQYF. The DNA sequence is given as TGCAGCGTTGAAGACAGTCGTAACGAGCAGTACTTC.